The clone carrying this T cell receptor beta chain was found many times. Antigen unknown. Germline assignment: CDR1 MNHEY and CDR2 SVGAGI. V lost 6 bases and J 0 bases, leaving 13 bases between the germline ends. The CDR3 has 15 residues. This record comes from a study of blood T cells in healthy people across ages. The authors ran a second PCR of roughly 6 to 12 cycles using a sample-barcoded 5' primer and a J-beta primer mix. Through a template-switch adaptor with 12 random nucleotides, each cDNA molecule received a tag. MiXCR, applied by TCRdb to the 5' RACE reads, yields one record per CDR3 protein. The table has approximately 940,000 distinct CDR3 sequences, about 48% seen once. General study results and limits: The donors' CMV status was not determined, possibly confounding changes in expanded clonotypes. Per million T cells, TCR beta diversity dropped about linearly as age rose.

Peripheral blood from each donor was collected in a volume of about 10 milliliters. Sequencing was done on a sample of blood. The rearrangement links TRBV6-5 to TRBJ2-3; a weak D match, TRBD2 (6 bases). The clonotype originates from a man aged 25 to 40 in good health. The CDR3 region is CASRRSGTSTDTQYF. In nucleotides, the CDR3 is TGTGCCAGCAGACGTAGCGGAACTAGCACAGATACGCAGTATTTT.